One sample yielded the 17 T cell receptor beta chains listed below, sequenced in a study of cytomegalovirus exposure and HLA in healthy donors (dated 2017 in TCRdb). The library relied on the immunoSEQ multiplex PCR assay. For the multiplex PCR, a mixture combining 60 forward primers for TCR Vbeta segments and 13 reverse primers for TCR Jbeta segments was used. What TCRdb holds here is the immuneACCESS table cut down to in-frame rearrangements. Part of the clones is not present; checked against another copy, under half of the missing clones reflect an unresolved V gene, and the others are unexplained. The sample table contains some 100,000 clones; only one count was recorded for about two thirds of them. Roughly 6% of the sample is in the top ten clones. Sequences were obtained from PBMCs. These receptors all stem from a woman aged 25 to 45 in good health and CMV-seropositive.

This clone came up a few times. The gene calls are TRBV7-2 and TRBJ2-3, with D unclear. The CDR3 consists of 13 residues. The germline V gene encodes CDR1 SGHTA and CDR2 FQGNSA. V lost 4 bases and J lost 5, with 10 bases in between. The DNA for the CDR3 is TGTGCCAGCAGCTCCTCTAGTTTAGATACGCAGTATTTT. Translation gives CASSSSSLDTQYF.

This chain connects TRBV5-1 to TRBJ1-4; 7 nucleotides align to TRBD1. CDR3 length: 15 residues. Per the germline V gene, CDR1 is SGHRS and CDR2 is YFSETQ. V lost 7 bases, J lost 5 bases, and 11 bases stayed unmatched. The CDR3 protein is CASGPGTAGNEKLFF. DNA for the CDR3: TGCGCCAGCGGGCCGGGGACAGCTGGAAATGAAAAACTGTTTTTT.

This chain joins TRBV30 and TRBJ1-2; D unclear. Per germline, CDR1 GTSNPN and CDR2 SVGIG (reference sequence). V shed 1 base and J shed 7 bases, with 22 bases lying between them. The CDR3 is 16 residues long. DNA of the CDR3: TGTGCCTGGAGTGGGTTAGGCGGAGAGCGTACGAGTGGCTACACCTTC. Residues: CAWSGLGGERTSGYTF.

This chain connects TRBV18 to TRBJ2-2; 8 bases line up with TRBD1. V lost 0 bases and J lost 6; bases outside the gene matches: 6. Per germline, CDR1 KGHSH and CDR2 LQKENI. The CDR3 sequence is 16 residues long. CDR3 in amino acids: CASSPPDRVPAGELFF. CDR3 DNA sequence: TGTGCCAGCTCACCACCGGACAGGGTTCCCGCCGGGGAGCTGTTTTTT.

The rearrangement joins TRBV10-3 to TRBJ1-1, with a tentative D call TRBD1 (5 bases). V was cut by 2 bases and J by 4 bases, with 14 bases left in between. From germline, CDR1 is ENHRY and CDR2 SYGVKD. The CDR3 consists of 15 residues. The DNA for the CDR3 is TGTGCCATCAGTGAGCCTGGTCGGGGGGGCACTGAAGCTTTCTTT. It specifies CAISEPGRGGTEAFF.

This chain's CDR3 is CASTRTENTEAFF. The DNA for the CDR3 is TGTGCCAGCACCAGGACAGAGAACACTGAAGCTTTCTTT. The rearrangement uses TRBV2 and TRBJ1-1; D is perhaps TRBD1 (6 bases). The V end lost 7 bases, the J end lost 1 base, and 10 bases lay between the germline ends. The CDR3 is 13 amino acids. CDR1 SNHLY and CDR2 FYNNEI come from the germline V gene.

CDR3 loop: CASSGRRTSGGQETQYF. Written as DNA, the CDR3 is TGTGCCAGCAGCGGAAGAAGGACTAGCGGGGGCCAAGAGACCCAGTACTTC. V is TRBV4-2 and J is TRBJ2-5; 13 bases are shared with TRBD2. The CDR3 has 17 amino acids. The germline gives CDR1 LGHNA, CDR2 YNFKEQ. Trimming took 5 bases from V and 1 from J; bases not matched to a gene: 7.

The chain has TRBV7-9 and TRBJ2-1; TRBD2 might be the D (7 bases). CDR1 and CDR2 from the germline V gene are SEHNR and FQNEAQ (reference sequence). V dropped 10 bases and J dropped 10 bases, with 17 bases sitting between them. This CDR3 spans 12 amino acids. The CDR3 nucleotides are TGTGCCACCAAAGTTGCGGGGGCGGAGCAGTTCTTC. Protein sequence: CATKVAGAEQFF.

The V call is TRBV18, the J call TRBJ2-7; D is perhaps TRBD2 (5 bases). The CDR3 runs to 13 residues. CDR1 is KGHSH, CDR2 LQKENI, per germline. V was trimmed by 0 bases and J by 3 bases, leaving 6 bases between them. Here the CDR3 reads CASSPPGNYEQYF. For the CDR3, the DNA is TGTGCCAGCTCACCACCCGGGAACTACGAGCAGTACTTC.

CDR3 sequence (DNA): TGTGCCAGCAGCAGCACAGGTCCAGATACGCAGTATTTT. Its translation is CASSSTGPDTQYF. This chain connects TRBV7-9 to TRBJ2-3; tentatively, D is TRBD1 (5 bases). This CDR3 has 13 residues. Germline loops: CDR1 SEHNR, CDR2 FQNEAQ (reference sequence). Trimming shortened V by 5 bases and J by 4 bases, and 10 bases separated the two germline ends.

This clone has just a few counts. This chain uses TRBV6-4 with TRBJ1-1; D is possibly TRBD1 (5 bases). V lost 3 bases and J 0 bases, leaving 11 bases between the germline ends. This CDR3 region has 15 residues. CDR1 is MRHNA, CDR2 SNTAGT, per germline. CDR3 coding DNA: TGTGCCAGCAGTGAATTGGCAGGGATGAACACTGAAGCTTTCTTT. Amino acids: CASSELAGMNTEAFF.

This clone was seen once. The V call is TRBV6-5, the J call TRBJ2-3; 9 nucleotides align to TRBD2. The trim removed 4 bases at V and 6 bases at J, leaving 8 bases unmatched. The germline V gene has CDR1 MNHEY and CDR2 SVGAGI. This CDR3 has 15 residues. The CDR3 region is CASSSALAGLDTQYF. DNA of the CDR3: TGTGCCAGCAGTTCTGCGCTAGCGGGGTTGGATACGCAGTATTTT.

The rearrangement uses TRBV7-2 and TRBJ2-6, with 8 bases that match TRBD2. CDR3 length equals 18 residues. With 4 bases clipped from V and 3 bases from J, the junction kept 11 bases outside the gene matches. Per germline, CDR1 SGHTA and CDR2 FQGNSA. CDR3 nucleotide sequence: TGTGCCAGCAGCTCCCGCCGGCGGGGGGTCTATGGGGCCAACGTCCTGACTTTC. Its translation: CASSSRRRGVYGANVLTF.

V usage is TRBV4-1 and J usage is TRBJ1-5; unclear D gene. The CDR3 runs to 15 residues. The V gene's germline CDR1 is MGHRA and CDR2 YSYEKL. Trimming cost V 4 bases and J 1 base, with 11 bases left between them. CDR3 amino acids: CASSLYSGSNQPQHF. CDR3 nucleotides: TGCGCCAGCAGCCTATACAGCGGGAGCAATCAGCCCCAGCATTTT.

The chain's CDR3 is CASSLPRANTEAFF. CDR3 bases: TGTGCCAGCAGCCTACCCAGGGCGAACACTGAAGCTTTCTTT. The V and J genes are TRBV11-2 and TRBJ1-1; a weak D match, TRBD1 (5 bases). This CDR3 has 14 amino acids. CDR1 is SGHAT and CDR2 is FQNNGV in the germline V gene. V was clipped by 5 bases and J by 1 base, with 11 bases between them.

The gene calls are TRBV13 and TRBJ1-3; TRBD1 matches at 10 bases. V shed 5 bases, J shed 2 bases, and the junction held 3 bases outside the gene matches. CDR3 length equals 15 residues. Germline CDR1 PRHDT, CDR2 FYEKMQ (reference sequence). In nucleotides, the CDR3 is TGTGCCAGCAGCCGGGACAGGGGTACTGGAAACACCATATATTTT. This sequence encodes CASSRDRGTGNTIYF.

As for this clone: A junction boundary mismatches the germline segment, possibly from a read error. This chain joins TRBV7-9 and TRBJ1-1, with TRBD1 identical over 8 bases. The V gene's germline CDR1 is SEHNR and CDR2 FQNEAQ (reference sequence). The length of the CDR3 is 16 residues. The CDR3 nucleotides are TGTTCCAGCAGCAATCCTGACAGGGGATTGAACACTGAAGCTTTCTTT. Protein sequence: CSSSNPDRGLNTEAFF.